Described below is a single T cell receptor beta chain sequence and its context. As yet, its antigen is unknown. V shed 0 bases, J shed 6 bases, and the junction held 7 bases outside the gene matches. The CDR3 runs to 16 residues. Germline assignment: CDR1 LNHNV and CDR2 YYDKDF (reference sequence). A process of 5'RACE template switching, which added a universal primer site and UMIs, was used to make TCR cDNA. MiXCR, run by TCRdb on the 5' RACE reads, gives a single entry per CDR3 protein. This table has roughly 62,000 distinct CDR3 sequences, around 7% appearing once. The sample comes from a study of T cells after yellow fever vaccination. Study-wide context: Those fractions that held only low numbers of cells were prepared using the SMART-Seq v4 Ultra Low Input RNA kit.

The study's findings and limits: Contamination by abundant bulk-population clonotypes could be present in FACS-sorted repertoires. When the response was secondary, it was weaker but reached its peak faster, day 5 versus 15.

The sequence was collected from a young man who received the YFV17D yellow fever vaccine. The sample here was CD8+ T cells sorted from PBMCs, taken on the day of the first yellow fever vaccination. V is TRBV15 and J is TRBJ2-4; 8 bases align to TRBD2. The CDR3 bases are TGTGCCACCAGCAGAGATCGAACTAGCGGTCTAAACATTCAGTACTTC. Translation gives CATSRDRTSGLNIQYF.